The next 31 T cell receptor beta chains were all read from a single sample in a study of blood T cell repertoires in COVID-19. Repertoires were generated with immunoSEQ multiplex PCR, while TCRdb's copy carries only in-frame clones and drops some. The sample gives over 250,000 clones, roughly 85% of which show up once; 8% to 9.5% is in the top ten. Sequenced input: peripheral blood. These receptors came from a woman between 50 and 59 years old who had recovered from COVID-19.

The DNA for the CDR3 is TGTGCCAGCATCGGGTTTAACACCGGGGAGCTGTTTTTT. Encoded protein: CASIGFNTGELFF. This rearrangement joins TRBV28 to TRBJ2-2; D is uncertain. Per the germline V gene, CDR1 is MDHEN and CDR2 is SYDVKM. This CDR3 contains 13 residues. Trimming left V 7 bases short and J 2 bases short, with 8 bases between.

The chain recombines TRBV18 with TRBJ1-1; D possibly corresponds to TRBD1 (5 bases). This CDR3 comprises 13 residues. The V and J ends lost 7 bases and 0 bases respectively, with 9 bases between them. Germline CDR1 is KGHSH and CDR2 is LQKENI. Here the CDR3 reads CASLTDMNTEAFF. In DNA, the CDR3 is TGTGCCAGCTTGACAGACATGAACACTGAAGCTTTCTTT.

This chain connects TRBV12-3 or TRBV12-4 to TRBJ1-1; 7 bases align to TRBD1. This CDR3 comprises 12 residues. V dropped 2 bases and J dropped 11; count of bases not matched to a gene: 5. CDR3 protein: CASSLRDRGAFF. The CDR3 DNA follows: TGTGCCAGCAGTTTAAGGGACAGAGGGGCTTTCTTT.

This rearrangement joins TRBV2 to TRBJ2-3, with D perhaps matching TRBD2 (5 bases). CDR1 is SNHLY, CDR2 FYNNEI, per germline. This CDR3 has 14 amino acids. V gave up 4 bases and J gave up 4 bases, with 12 bases separating them. The CDR3 coding sequence is TGTGCCAGCAGTGTCCCGGGGTTGCCAGATACGCAGTATTTT. Amino acid sequence: CASSVPGLPDTQYF. The full variable domain, completed using reference TRBV2 and TRBJ2-3, is EPEVTQTPSHQVTQMGQEVILRCVPISNHLYFYWYRQILGQKVEFLVSFYNNEISEKSEIFDDQFSVERPDGSNFTLKIRSTKLEDSAMYFCASSVPGLPDTQYFGPGTRLTVL.

The gene calls are TRBV27 and TRBJ2-7; the D gene is possibly TRBD2 (6 bases). Looked up from germline, CDR1 is MNHEY and CDR2 is SMNVEV (reference sequence). This CDR3 is 15 amino acids long. With 3 bases removed from V and 3 bases from J, the gap between germline ends came to 15 bases. CDR3 sequence (DNA): TGTGCCAGCAGTTTTAATGGGGAGGCGGACTACGAGCAGTACTTC. Translation gives CASSFNGEADYEQYF.

The chain is built from TRBV5-6 and TRBJ1-2, with TRBD1 matching 9 bases. Germline V CDR1 and CDR2: SGHDT, YYEEEE. The CDR3 sequence is 15 residues long. After removal of 3 bases from V and 7 bases from J, the junction contained 10 bases not matched to a gene. The CDR3 DNA sequence: TGTGCCAGCAGCTCCAAAGACAGGGGGATGTCTGGCTACACCTTC. Encoded protein: CASSSKDRGMSGYTF.

The rearrangement links TRBV7-2 to TRBJ2-2; 7 bases line up with TRBD1. The length of the CDR3 is 15 residues. Germline V gene data show CDR1 as SGHTA and CDR2 as FQGNSA. J lost 0 bases, V lost 5 bases, and 3 bases had no gene match. The CDR3 reads CASSRTGPNTGELFF. CDR3 in DNA: TGTGCCAGCAGCCGGACAGGTCCGAACACCGGGGAGCTGTTTTTT.

DNA of the CDR3: TGTGCCATCGGGGACAGATACAATGAGCAGTTCTTC. Translating gives CAIGDRYNEQFF. The rearrangement links TRBV10-3 to TRBJ2-1; the match to TRBD1 covers 7 bases. Germline V gene data show CDR1 as ENHRY and CDR2 as SYGVKD. This CDR3 has 12 residues. With 8 bases clipped from V and 4 bases from J, the junction kept 2 bases outside the gene matches.

The table lists this clone with a count of one. The CDR3 reads CASSLAGGRNNQPQHF. The CDR3 region has the DNA TGTGCCAGCAGCTTAGCTGGAGGACGGAACAATCAGCCCCAGCATTTT. The gene calls are TRBV7-6 and TRBJ1-5, with D uncertain. Trimming shortened V by 0 bases and J by 3 bases, and 12 bases separated the two germline ends. The CDR3 loop spans 16 amino acids. The germline gives CDR1 SGHVS, CDR2 FNYEAQ.

A word on this clone: An end of the junction does not agree with germline; a read error may underlie this. The CDR3 region has the DNA TGTGCTAGCAGGGGGGCAGCATATGGCTACACCTTC. It is translated as CASRGAAYGYTF. This chain connects TRBV27 to TRBJ1-2; 7 bases map to TRBD1. Looked up from germline, CDR1 is MNHEY and CDR2 is SMNVEV (reference sequence). The CDR3 covers 12 residues.

CDR3 protein: CASSPRTGGETQYF. The CDR3 region has the DNA TGTGCCAGCAGCCCTAGGACAGGGGGAGAGACCCAGTACTTC. This chain connects TRBV7-2 to TRBJ2-5; TRBD1 aligns across 10 bases. The J segment lost 4 bases and the V segment lost 5 bases, leaving 4 bases of the junction unmatched. Germline V gives CDR1 SGHTA, CDR2 FQGNSA. The CDR3 has 14 residues.

This chain joins TRBV2 and TRBJ2-3, with 15 bases fitting TRBD2. There are 18 residues in the CDR3. From germline, CDR1 is SNHLY and CDR2 FYNNEI. The V segment lost 6 bases and the J segment 3 bases; nucleotides outside the gene matches: 10. In nucleotides, the CDR3 is TGTGCCAGCAGACGAGGGACTAGCGGGGGGTTAGTAACAGATACGCAGTATTTT. This codes for CASRRGTSGGLVTDTQYF.

The chain uses TRBV6-6 and TRBJ2-7; TRBD2 matches at 9 bases. With 0 bases clipped from V and 6 bases from J, the junction kept 6 bases outside the gene matches. This CDR3 region has 15 residues. Germline values: CDR1 MNHNY, CDR2 SVGAGI (reference sequence). CDR3 protein: CASSYSIAGDIEQYF. CDR3 bases: TGTGCCAGCAGTTACTCGATAGCGGGAGATATCGAGCAGTACTTC.

The V gene is TRBV4-3, the J gene TRBJ1-3, with 7 nucleotides matching TRBD1. The CDR3 is 18 amino acids. V was pared by 0 bases and J by 0 bases, with 8 bases of the junction left unmatched. Germline loops: CDR1 LGHNA, CDR2 YSLEER. The CDR3 region has the DNA TGCGCCAGCAGCCAAGAAGTAGGGACAGTCGTCTCTGGAAACACCATATATTTT. This gives the protein CASSQEVGTVVSGNTIYF.

This chain uses TRBV3-1 (or the pseudogene TRBV3-2) with TRBJ2-1, with no clear D. The CDR3 contains 13 residues. The V gene's germline CDR1 is LGHDT and CDR2 YNNKEL (reference sequence). Trimming took 0 bases from V and 7 from J, leaving 7 bases between them. The CDR3 here is CASSQDRRNEQFF. The CDR3 DNA follows: TGTGCCAGCAGCCAAGATCGGCGGAATGAGCAGTTCTTC.

CDR3 sequence reads: CASPGKTDTQYF. For the CDR3, the DNA is TGTGCCAGTCCCGGGAAGACAGATACGCAGTATTTT. V and J are TRBV30 and TRBJ2-3; D possibly corresponds to TRBD2 (5 bases). Trimming took 8 bases from V and 3 from J, leaving 12 bases between them. This CDR3 is 12 amino acids long. Germline V gives CDR1 GTSNPN, CDR2 SVGIG (reference sequence).

The J gene is TRBJ2-7, the V gene TRBV19; 9 bases align to TRBD2. Germline V lookup: CDR1 LNHDA, CDR2 SQIVND (reference sequence). The V and J ends lost 3 bases and 0 bases, in that order; junction bases with no gene match: 3. This CDR3 has 15 residues. The CDR3 nucleotides are TGTGCCAGTAGTATGACTAGCGGAATCTCCTACGAGCAGTACTTC. The encoded protein is CASSMTSGISYEQYF.

CDR3 DNA sequence: TGCAGCGTTGGGCTAGCGGGAGTGACCGGGGAGCTGTTTTTT. Its translation is CSVGLAGVTGELFF. The rearrangement joins TRBV29-1 to TRBJ2-2, with 10 positions matching TRBD2. The CDR3 covers 14 residues. Germline V gives CDR1 SQVTM, CDR2 ANQGSEA. V lost 4 bases to trimming and J lost 5 bases; unmatched junction nucleotides: 4.

This chain joins TRBV2 and TRBJ1-2; TRBD1 matches 8 bases. The CDR3 loop spans 14 amino acids. V lost 9 bases to trimming and J lost 0 bases; unmatched junction nucleotides: 6. Germline V gene data show CDR1 as SNHLY and CDR2 as FYNNEI. The CDR3 region has the DNA TGTGCCAGAGACAGGGGTTCTACTAACTATGGCTACACCTTC. Its protein product is CARDRGSTNYGYTF.

The rearrangement joins TRBV6-1 to TRBJ1-2; D remains unclear. The ends were cut back, 2 bases at V and 0 bases at J, with 7 bases in the middle. The CDR3 consists of 14 residues. Germline loops: CDR1 MNHNS, CDR2 SASEGT. CDR3 DNA: TGTGCCAGCAGTGAATTTGGGCCTAACTATGGCTACACCTTC. Translated, it gives CASSEFGPNYGYTF.

J is TRBJ1-1 and V is TRBV5-4, with D possibly matching TRBD1 (6 bases). Germline V CDR1 and CDR2: SGHNT, YYREEE (reference sequence). The CDR3 sequence is 14 residues long. The germline V and J ends were trimmed by 0 bases and 2 bases, with 8 bases remaining between them. CDR3 loop: CASSLDRVNTEAFF. The CDR3 nucleotides read TGTGCCAGCAGCTTGGACAGGGTCAACACTGAAGCTTTCTTT.

The chain is built from TRBV4-3 and TRBJ2-2; 11 bases are shared with TRBD2. Germline V gene lookup returns CDR1 LGHNA and CDR2 YSLEER. The CDR3 is 17 residues long. Losses at the gene ends were 6 bases for V and 4 bases for J; bases not matched to a gene: 10. In nucleotides, the CDR3 is TGCGCCAGCAGGCCGGGGACTAGCGGTTCTCTCACCGGGGAGCTGTTTTTT. Its translation: CASRPGTSGSLTGELFF.

The V gene is TRBV21-1, the J gene TRBJ2-7; TRBD1 is the table's D call and was not checked against the DNA. TRBV21-1 represents a pseudogene. The CDR3 spans 15 residues. CDR3 region: CASSKGDRDPYGQYF. The CDR3 DNA sequence: TGTGCCAGCAGCAAGGGGGACAGGGATCCCTACGGTCAGTACTTC.

V is TRBV6-5 and J is TRBJ2-7; perhaps TRBD2 as D (6 bases). The CDR3 contains 15 residues. Germline V gene data show CDR1 as MNHEY and CDR2 as SVGAGI. Trimming took 6 bases from V and 0 from J, leaving 15 bases between them. DNA for the CDR3: TGTGCCAGCAGCGGGGGATCTTCGAGCTCCTACGAGCAGTACTTC. Amino acid sequence: CASSGGSSSSYEQYF.

The chain links TRBV3-1 (or the pseudogene TRBV3-2) to TRBJ2-1; TRBD1 matches 7 bases. V shed 3 bases and J 10 bases; nucleotides not matched to a gene: 9. Germline V CDR1 and CDR2: LGHDT, YNNKEL (reference sequence). This CDR3 comprises 14 residues. The CDR3 loop is CASSQGDSWGEQFF. CDR3 DNA sequence: TGTGCCAGCAGCCAGGGGGACAGCTGGGGCGAGCAGTTCTTC.

The table lists this clone with a count of one. The rearrangement uses TRBV13 and TRBJ2-7, with 14 bases lining up with TRBD2. The length of the CDR3 is 14 residues. V was clipped by 6 bases and J by 8 bases; unmatched bases: 6. CDR1 and CDR2 from the germline V gene are PRHDT and FYEKMQ (reference sequence). CDR3 nucleotides: TGTGCCAGCAGTGACGGACTAGCGGGAGGAAAGCAGTACTTC. This encodes CASSDGLAGGKQYF.

The rearrangement links TRBV6-1 to TRBJ2-7; 12 nucleotides match TRBD1. V lost 1 base to trimming and J lost 6 bases; unmatched junction nucleotides: 7. The V gene's germline CDR1 is MNHNS and CDR2 SASEGT. The CDR3 loop spans 16 amino acids. CDR3 coding DNA: TGTGCCAGCAGTGAAGAACCGGGGGACAGGGGGCGCGAGCAGTACTTC. Protein: CASSEEPGDRGREQYF.

The chain uses TRBV28 and TRBJ2-7, with TRBD1 matching 9 bases. With V trimmed by 8 bases and J by 4 bases, 9 bases remained unmatched. CDR1 MDHEN and CDR2 SYDVKM come from the germline V gene. The CDR3 spans 14 residues. The CDR3 coding sequence is TGTGCCAGCCTGCCGGGACAGGGAATTTACGAGCAGTACTTC. It translates to CASLPGQGIYEQYF.

The chain joins TRBV27 to TRBJ2-7; 10 bases align to TRBD1. CDR1 is MNHEY, CDR2 SMNVEV, per germline (reference sequence). The junction had 5 bases not matched to a gene; V was cut back by 6 bases and J by 3 bases. CDR3 length: 14 residues. The CDR3 is CASSRDRGFYEQYF. In DNA, the CDR3 is TGTGCCAGCAGCCGGGACAGGGGCTTCTACGAGCAGTACTTC.

About this clone: This sequence may be a read error, since a much larger clone differs from it by one base. V is TRBV5-4 and J is TRBJ1-1; possible D gene TRBD1, 5 bases. CDR3 size: 13 residues. The germline gives CDR1 SGHNT, CDR2 YYREEE (reference sequence). The V gene lost 4 bases and the J gene lost 1 base, with 8 bases spanning the gap. The CDR3: CASSPGQNTEAFF. The CDR3, as DNA: TGTGCCAGCAGCCCCGGACAGAACACTGAAGCTTTCTTT.

The chain employs TRBV3-1 (or the pseudogene TRBV3-2) and TRBJ1-1; D gene uncertain. Trimming removed 0 bases from V and 11 bases from J, with 16 bases in between. The CDR3 loop spans 14 amino acids. The germline gives CDR1 LGHDT, CDR2 YNNKEL (reference sequence). DNA for the CDR3: TGTGCCAGCAGCCAAGAGTTTTGGCCGGGATTGGCTTTCTTT. Translated: CASSQEFWPGLAFF.